This T cell receptor (beta chain) emerged from a study of blood T cell repertoires in COVID-19. Points on this clone: Because it lacks the conserved phenylalanine or tryptophan at the end, this CDR3 is likely a read error. Because the CDR3's place on the DNA is in doubt, the DNA is left out and the CDR3 is given as listed by TCRdb.

TCRdb's copy holds only in-frame clones and misses some; the assay was immunoSEQ multiplex PCR. The sample has 200,000 to 250,000 clones; more than 75% are singletons. The CDR3 has 10 residues if both end residues are counted. The germline V gene encodes CDR1 MNHEY and CDR2 SMNVEV (reference sequence). The receptor was derived from a woman in her sixties or seventies with COVID-19, enrolled during active disease. The sample comprised peripheral blood. This chain uses TRBV27 with TRBJ2-7; the table names TRBD1, a call not compared with the DNA. The CDR3: CASSSQVGAS.